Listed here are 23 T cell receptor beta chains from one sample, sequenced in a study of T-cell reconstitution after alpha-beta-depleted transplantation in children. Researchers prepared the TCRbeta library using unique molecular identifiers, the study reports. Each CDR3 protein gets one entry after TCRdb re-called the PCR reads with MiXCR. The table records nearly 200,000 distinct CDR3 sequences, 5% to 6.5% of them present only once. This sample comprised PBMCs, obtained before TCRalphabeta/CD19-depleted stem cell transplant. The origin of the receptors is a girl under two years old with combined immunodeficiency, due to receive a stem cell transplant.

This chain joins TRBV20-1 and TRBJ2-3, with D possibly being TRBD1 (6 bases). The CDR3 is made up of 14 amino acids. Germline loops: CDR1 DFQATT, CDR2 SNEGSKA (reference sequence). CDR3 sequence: CRFHSQGGQDTQYF. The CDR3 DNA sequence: TGCAGATTCCATTCACAAGGGGGTCAAGATACGCAGTATTTT.

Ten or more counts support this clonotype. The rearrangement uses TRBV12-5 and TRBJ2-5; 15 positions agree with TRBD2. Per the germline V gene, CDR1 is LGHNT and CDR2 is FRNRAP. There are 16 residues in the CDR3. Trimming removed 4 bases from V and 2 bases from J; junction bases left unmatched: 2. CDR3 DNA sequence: TGTGCTAGTGGTTCAGGACTAGCGGGGGGGCAAGAGACCCAGTACTTC. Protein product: CASGSGLAGGQETQYF.

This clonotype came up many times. In nucleotides, the CDR3 is TGCAGCGTTGAAGAGGGTACCGGCTATGGCTACACCTTC. This translates into CSVEEGTGYGYTF. This chain joins TRBV29-1 and TRBJ1-2; the D is unclear. The germline gives CDR1 SQVTM, CDR2 ANQGSEA. CDR3 length equals 13 residues. Trimming took 0 bases from V and 4 from J, leaving 9 bases between them.

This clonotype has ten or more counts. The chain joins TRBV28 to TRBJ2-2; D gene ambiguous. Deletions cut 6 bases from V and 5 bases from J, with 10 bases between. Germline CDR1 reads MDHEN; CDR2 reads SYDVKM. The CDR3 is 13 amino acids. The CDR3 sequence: CASSPLRTGELFF. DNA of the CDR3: TGTGCCAGCAGCCCCTTGCGGACCGGGGAGCTGTTTTTT.

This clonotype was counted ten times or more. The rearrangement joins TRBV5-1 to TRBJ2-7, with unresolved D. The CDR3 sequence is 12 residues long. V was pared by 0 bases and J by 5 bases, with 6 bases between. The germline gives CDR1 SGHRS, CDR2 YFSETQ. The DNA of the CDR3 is TGCGCCAGCAGCTTGGTGTGGGACGAGCAGTACTTC. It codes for CASSLVWDEQYF.

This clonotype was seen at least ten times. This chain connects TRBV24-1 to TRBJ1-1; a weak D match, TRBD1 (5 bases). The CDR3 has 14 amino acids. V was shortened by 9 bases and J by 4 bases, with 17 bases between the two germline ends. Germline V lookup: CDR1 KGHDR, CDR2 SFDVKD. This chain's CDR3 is CATVGKGLSTEAFF. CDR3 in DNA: TGTGCCACCGTAGGAAAGGGGCTGAGCACTGAAGCTTTCTTT.

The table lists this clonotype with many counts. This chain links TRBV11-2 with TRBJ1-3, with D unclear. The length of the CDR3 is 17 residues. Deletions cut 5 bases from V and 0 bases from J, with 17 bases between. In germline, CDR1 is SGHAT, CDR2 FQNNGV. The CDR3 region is CASSPRRLIFSGNTIYF. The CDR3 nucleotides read TGTGCCAGCAGCCCAAGGCGGCTAATTTTCTCTGGAAACACCATATATTTT.

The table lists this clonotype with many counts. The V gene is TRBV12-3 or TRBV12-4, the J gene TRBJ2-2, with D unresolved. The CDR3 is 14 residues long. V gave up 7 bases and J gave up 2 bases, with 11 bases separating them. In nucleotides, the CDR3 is TGTGCCAGCACCCGACCCGTTAACACCGGGGAGCTGTTTTTT. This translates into CASTRPVNTGELFF.

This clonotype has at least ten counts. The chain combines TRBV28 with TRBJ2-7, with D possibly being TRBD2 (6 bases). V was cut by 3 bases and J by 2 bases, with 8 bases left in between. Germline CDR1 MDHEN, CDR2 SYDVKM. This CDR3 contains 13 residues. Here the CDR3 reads CASSFPSAYEQYF. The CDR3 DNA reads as TGTGCCAGCAGTTTTCCTAGCGCCTACGAGCAGTACTTC.

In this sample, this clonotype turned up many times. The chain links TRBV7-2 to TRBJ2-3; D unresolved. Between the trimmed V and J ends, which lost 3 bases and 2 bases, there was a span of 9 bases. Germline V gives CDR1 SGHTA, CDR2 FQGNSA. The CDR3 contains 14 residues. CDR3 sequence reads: CASSFPPSTDTQYF. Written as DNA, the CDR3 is TGTGCCAGCAGCTTTCCGCCGTCCACAGATACGCAGTATTTT. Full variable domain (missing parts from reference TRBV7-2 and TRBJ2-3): GAGVSQSPSNKVTEKGKDVELRCDPISGHTALYWYRQSLGQGLEFLIYFQGNSAPDKSGLPSDRFSAERTGGSVSTLTIQRTQQEDSAVYLCASSFPPSTDTQYFGPGTRLTVL.

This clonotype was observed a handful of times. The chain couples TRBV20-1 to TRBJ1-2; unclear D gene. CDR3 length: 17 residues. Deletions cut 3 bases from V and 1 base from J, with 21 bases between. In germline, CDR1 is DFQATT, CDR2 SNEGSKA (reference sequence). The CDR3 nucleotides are TGCAGTGCTAGCATTGGAGCGAGGCAAGAGTATAACTATGGCTACACCTTC. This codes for CSASIGARQEYNYGYTF.

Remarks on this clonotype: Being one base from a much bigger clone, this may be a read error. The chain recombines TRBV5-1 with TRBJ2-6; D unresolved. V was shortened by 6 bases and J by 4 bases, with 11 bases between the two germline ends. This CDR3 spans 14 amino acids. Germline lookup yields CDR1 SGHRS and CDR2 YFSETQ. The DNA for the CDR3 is TGCGCCAGCAACTATAGGAACGGGGCCAACGTCCTGACTTTC. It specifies CASNYRNGANVLTF. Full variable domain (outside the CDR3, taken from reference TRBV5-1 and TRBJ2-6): KAGVTQTPRYLIKTRGQQVTLSCSPISGHRSVSWYQQTPGQGLQFLFEYFSETQRNKGNFPGRFSGRQFSNSRSEMNVSTLELGDSALYLCASNYRNGANVLTFGAGSRLTVL.

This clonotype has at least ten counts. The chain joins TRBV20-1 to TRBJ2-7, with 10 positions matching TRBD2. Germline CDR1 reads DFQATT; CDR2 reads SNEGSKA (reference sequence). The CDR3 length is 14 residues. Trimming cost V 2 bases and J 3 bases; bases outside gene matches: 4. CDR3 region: CSARWASGSYEQYF. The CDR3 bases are TGCAGTGCTAGATGGGCTAGCGGGAGCTACGAGCAGTACTTC.

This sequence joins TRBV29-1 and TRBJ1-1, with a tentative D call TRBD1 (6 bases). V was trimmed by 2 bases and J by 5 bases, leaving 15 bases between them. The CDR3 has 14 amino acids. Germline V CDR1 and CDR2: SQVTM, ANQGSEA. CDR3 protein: CSVERPGARTEAFF. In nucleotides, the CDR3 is TGCAGCGTTGAACGCCCGGGGGCAAGGACTGAAGCTTTCTTT. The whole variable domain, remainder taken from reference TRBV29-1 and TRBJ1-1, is SAVISQKPSRDICQRGTSLTIQCQVDSQVTMMFWYRQQPGQSLTLIATANQGSEATYESGFVIDKFPISRPNLTFSTLTVSNMSPEDSSIYLCSVERPGARTEAFFGQGTRLTVV.

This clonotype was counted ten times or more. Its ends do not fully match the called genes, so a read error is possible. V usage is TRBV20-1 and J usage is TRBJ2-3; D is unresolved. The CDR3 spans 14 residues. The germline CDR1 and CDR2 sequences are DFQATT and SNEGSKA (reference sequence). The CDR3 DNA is TGCAGTGCTAGGGCCGAAAGTAGCAGAGATACGCAGTATTTT. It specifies CSARAESSRDTQYF.

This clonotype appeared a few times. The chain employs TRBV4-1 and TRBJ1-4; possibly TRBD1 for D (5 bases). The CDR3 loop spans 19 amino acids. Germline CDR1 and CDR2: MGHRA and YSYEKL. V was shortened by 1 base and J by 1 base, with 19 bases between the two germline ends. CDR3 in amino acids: CASSQVTALLGGTNEKLFF. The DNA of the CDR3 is TGCGCCAGCAGCCAAGTGACAGCCCTCCTCGGCGGAACTAATGAAAAACTGTTTTTT.

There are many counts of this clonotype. CDR3 sequence reads: CASSLGEGQTKAGANVLTF. The CDR3 region has the DNA TGCGCCAGCAGCTTGGGGGAAGGACAAACAAAAGCTGGGGCCAACGTCCTGACTTTC. The genes are TRBV5-1 and TRBJ2-6, with a tentative D call TRBD1 (5 bases). Germline values: CDR1 SGHRS, CDR2 YFSETQ. Trimming removed 0 bases from V and 2 bases from J, with 18 bases in between. There are 19 residues in the CDR3.

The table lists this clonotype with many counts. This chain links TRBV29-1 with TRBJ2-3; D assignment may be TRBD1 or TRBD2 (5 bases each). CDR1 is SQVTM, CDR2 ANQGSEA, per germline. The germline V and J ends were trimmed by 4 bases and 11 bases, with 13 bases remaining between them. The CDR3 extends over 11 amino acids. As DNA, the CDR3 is TGCAGCGTTGGATCCGGGGCTGAGCAGTATTTT. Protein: CSVGSGAEQYF.

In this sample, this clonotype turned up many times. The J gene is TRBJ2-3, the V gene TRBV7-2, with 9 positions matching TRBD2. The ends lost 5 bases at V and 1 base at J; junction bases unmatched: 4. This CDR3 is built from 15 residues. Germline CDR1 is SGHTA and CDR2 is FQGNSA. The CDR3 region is CASSPGTSRTDTQYF. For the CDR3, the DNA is TGTGCCAGCAGCCCCGGGACTAGCCGCACAGATACGCAGTATTTT.

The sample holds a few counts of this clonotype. For the CDR3, the DNA is TGTGCCAGCAGTAACTTAGCGGGGGGCTCCTACAATGAGCAGTTCTTC. This codes for CASSNLAGGSYNEQFF. The rearrangement joins TRBV6-5 to TRBJ2-1; 10 nucleotides align to TRBD2. Germline CDR1 MNHEY, CDR2 SVGAGI. The CDR3 is 16 amino acids. The junction had 4 bases not matched to a gene; V was cut back by 5 bases and J by 0 bases.

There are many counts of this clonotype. CDR3 bases: TGTGCCAGCTCACCACCGAGGCTAGCGGGAACCTACGAGCAGTACTTC. This codes for CASSPPRLAGTYEQYF. This chain uses TRBV18 with TRBJ2-7, with 9 bases aligning to TRBD2. Per germline, CDR1 KGHSH and CDR2 LQKENI. The V and J ends lost 0 bases and 2 bases, in that order; junction bases with no gene match: 5. CDR3 length: 16 residues.

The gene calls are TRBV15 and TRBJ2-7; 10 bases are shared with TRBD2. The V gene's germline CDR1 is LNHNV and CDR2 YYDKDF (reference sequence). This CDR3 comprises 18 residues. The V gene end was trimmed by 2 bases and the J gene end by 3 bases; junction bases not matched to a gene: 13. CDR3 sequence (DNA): TGTGCCACCAGCAGACTAGCGGGAGTCGGTCAAGGGTTCTACGAGCAGTACTTC. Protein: CATSRLAGVGQGFYEQYF.

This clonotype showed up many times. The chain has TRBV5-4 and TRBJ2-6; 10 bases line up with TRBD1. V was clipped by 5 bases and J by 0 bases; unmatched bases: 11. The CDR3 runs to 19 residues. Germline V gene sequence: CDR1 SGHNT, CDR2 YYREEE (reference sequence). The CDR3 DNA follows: TGTGCCAGCAGTTTAAATCCGGGACAGGGGACCTCTGGGGCCAACGTCCTGACTTTC. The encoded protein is CASSLNPGQGTSGANVLTF.